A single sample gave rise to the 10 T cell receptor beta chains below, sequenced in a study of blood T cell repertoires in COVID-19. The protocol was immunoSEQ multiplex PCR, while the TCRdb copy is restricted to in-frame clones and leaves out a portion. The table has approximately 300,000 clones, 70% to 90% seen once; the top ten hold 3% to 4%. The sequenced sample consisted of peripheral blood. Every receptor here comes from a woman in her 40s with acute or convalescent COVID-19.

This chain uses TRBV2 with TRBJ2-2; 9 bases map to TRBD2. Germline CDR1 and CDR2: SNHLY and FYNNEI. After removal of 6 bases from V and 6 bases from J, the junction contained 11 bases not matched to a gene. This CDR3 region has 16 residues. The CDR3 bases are TGTGCCAGCAGCCCCGGCGGGGGGGCGATTGCCGGGGAGCTGTTTTTT. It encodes CASSPGGGAIAGELFF.

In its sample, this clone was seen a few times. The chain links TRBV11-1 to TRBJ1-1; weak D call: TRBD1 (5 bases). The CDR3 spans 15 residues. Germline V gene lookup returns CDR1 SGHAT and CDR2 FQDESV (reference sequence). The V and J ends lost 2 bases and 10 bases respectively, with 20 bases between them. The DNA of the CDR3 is TGTGCCAGCAGCTTAAAATCCAGGGTAGGACAAACAGCTTTCTTT. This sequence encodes CASSLKSRVGQTAFF.

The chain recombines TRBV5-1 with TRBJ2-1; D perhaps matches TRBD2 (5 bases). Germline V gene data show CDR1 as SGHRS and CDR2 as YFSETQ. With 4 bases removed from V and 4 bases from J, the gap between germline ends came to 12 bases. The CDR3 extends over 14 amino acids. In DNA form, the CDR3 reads TGCGCCAGCAGCGGAGGCTTAGGATACAATGAGCAGTTCTTC. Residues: CASSGGLGYNEQFF.

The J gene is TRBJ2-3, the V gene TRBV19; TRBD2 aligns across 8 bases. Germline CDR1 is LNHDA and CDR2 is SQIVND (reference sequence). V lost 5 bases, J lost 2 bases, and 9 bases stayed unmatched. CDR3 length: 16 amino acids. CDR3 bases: TGTGCCAGTAGTTTGGGCGGGGGGCCCTACACAGATACGCAGTATTTT. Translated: CASSLGGGPYTDTQYF.

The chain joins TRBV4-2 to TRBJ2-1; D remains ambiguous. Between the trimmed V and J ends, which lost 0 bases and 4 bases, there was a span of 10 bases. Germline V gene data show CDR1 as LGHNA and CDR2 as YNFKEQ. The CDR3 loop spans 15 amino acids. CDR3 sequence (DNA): TGTGCCAGCAGCCAAGAAATGTTAGAGTACAATGAGCAGTTCTTC. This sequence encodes CASSQEMLEYNEQFF.

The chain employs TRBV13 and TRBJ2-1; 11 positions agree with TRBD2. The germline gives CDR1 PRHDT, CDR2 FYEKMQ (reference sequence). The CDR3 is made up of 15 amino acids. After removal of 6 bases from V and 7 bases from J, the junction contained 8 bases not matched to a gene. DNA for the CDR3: TGTGCCAGCAGGCGTAGCGGGGGGGCCTCGAATGAGCAGTTCTTC. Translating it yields CASRRSGGASNEQFF.

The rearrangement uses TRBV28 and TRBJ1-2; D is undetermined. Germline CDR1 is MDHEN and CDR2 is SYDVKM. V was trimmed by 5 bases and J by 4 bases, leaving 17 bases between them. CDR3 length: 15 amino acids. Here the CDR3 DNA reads TGTGCCAGCAGTCTACCGAGCGGGGTTCTCTATGGCTACACCTTC. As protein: CASSLPSGVLYGYTF.

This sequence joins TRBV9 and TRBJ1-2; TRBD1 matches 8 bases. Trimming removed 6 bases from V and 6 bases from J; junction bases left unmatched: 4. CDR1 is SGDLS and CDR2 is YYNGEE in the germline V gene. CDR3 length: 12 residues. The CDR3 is CASNRQGHGYTF. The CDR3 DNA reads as TGTGCCAGCAACCGACAGGGGCATGGCTACACCTTC. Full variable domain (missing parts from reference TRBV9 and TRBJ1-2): DSGVTQTPKHLITATGQRVTLRCSPRSGDLSVYWYQQSLDQGLQFLIQYYNGEERAKGNILERFSAQQFPDLHSELNLSSLELGDSALYFCASNRQGHGYTFGSGTRLTVV.

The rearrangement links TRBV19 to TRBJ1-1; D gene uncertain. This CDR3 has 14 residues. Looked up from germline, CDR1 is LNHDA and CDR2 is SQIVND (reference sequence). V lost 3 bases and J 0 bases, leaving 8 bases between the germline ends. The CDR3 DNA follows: TGTGCCAGTAGTATGGGCACAATGAACACTGAAGCTTTCTTT. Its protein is CASSMGTMNTEAFF.

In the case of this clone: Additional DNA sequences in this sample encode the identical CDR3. The CDR3 reads CASSFRGGYTF. The CDR3 coding sequence is TGTGCCAGCAGTTTTAGGGGTGGCTACACCTTC. This rearrangement joins TRBV12-3 or TRBV12-4 to TRBJ1-2, with D perhaps matching TRBD1 (5 bases). The V end was cut by 3 bases, the J end by 7 bases, with 6 bases between. CDR3 length equals 11 residues.